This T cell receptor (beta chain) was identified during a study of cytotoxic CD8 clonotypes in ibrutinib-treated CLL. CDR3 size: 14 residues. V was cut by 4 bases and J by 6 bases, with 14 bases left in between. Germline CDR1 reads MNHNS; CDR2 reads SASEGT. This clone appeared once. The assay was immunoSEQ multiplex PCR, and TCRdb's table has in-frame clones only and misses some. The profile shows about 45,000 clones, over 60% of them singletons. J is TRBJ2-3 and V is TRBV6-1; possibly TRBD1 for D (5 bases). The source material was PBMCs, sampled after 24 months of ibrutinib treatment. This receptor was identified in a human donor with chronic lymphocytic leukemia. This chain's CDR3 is CASSVRQYVDTQYF. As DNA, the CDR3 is TGTGCCAGCAGTGTGAGACAGTACGTGGATACGCAGTATTTT.